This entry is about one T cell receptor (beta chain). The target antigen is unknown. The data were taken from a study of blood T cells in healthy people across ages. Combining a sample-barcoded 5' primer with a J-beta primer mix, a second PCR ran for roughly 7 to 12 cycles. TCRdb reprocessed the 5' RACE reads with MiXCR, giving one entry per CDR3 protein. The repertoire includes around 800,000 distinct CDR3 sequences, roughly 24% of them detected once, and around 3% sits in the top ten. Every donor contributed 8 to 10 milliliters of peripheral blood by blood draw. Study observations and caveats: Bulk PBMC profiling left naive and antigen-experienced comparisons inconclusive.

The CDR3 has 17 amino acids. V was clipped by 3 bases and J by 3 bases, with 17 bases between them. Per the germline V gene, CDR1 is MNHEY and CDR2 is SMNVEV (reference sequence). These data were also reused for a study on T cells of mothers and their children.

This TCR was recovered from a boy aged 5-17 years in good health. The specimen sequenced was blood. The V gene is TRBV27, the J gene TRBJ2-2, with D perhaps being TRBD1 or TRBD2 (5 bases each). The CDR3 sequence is CASSFRERGPHTGELFF. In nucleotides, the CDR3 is TGTGCCAGCAGTTTTAGGGAGAGGGGCCCCCACACCGGGGAGCTGTTTTTT.